This T cell receptor beta chain was identified in a study of identical twins. Germline CDR1 is KGHSH and CDR2 is LQKENI. This CDR3 is built from 10 residues. The V and J ends lost 5 bases and 14 bases respectively, with 10 bases between them. TCRdb reprocessed the 5' RACE reads with MiXCR, giving one entry per CDR3 protein. This sample has 600,000 to 700,000 distinct CDR3 sequences; over 20% occur once, and the top ten carry roughly 4%. This clonotype was observed a few times. These data also formed part of another study, on T cells expressing NK-cell markers. That work contributes: There were seven HCMV-seropositive donors and one seronegative donor among the eight sequenced.

This chain connects TRBV18 to TRBJ2-4; D might be TRBD1 or TRBD2, each matching 5 bases. What was sequenced was PBMCs. This receptor was identified in a woman younger than 35 in good health. The CDR3 loop is CASSGDEKYF. DNA of the CDR3: TGTGCCAGCTCAGGGGACGAAAAGTACTTC.